The rows below give T cell receptor beta chains drawn from one sample of a study of blood T cell repertoires in COVID-19. Data came from immunoSEQ multiplex PCR; TCRdb stores just in-frame clones and leaves some out. The sample lists roughly 120,000 clones, approximately 77% occurring once. Sequencing was carried out using peripheral blood. The receptors shown here come from a human donor in a cohort sampled during active COVID-19. CDR3s include the opening cysteine and the closing phenylalanine or tryptophan. A D gene is named only where the DNA matches it firmly.

TRBJ2-1	TRBD2	TRBV7-6	CASRLGASGSNEQFF
TRBJ1-5	.	TRBV28	CASSLWAQPQHF
TRBJ1-2	TRBD1	TRBV9	CASSVTGTAQGDGYTF
TRBJ1-5	.	TRBV12-3/TRBV12-4	CASKQGRNQPQHF
TRBJ2-7	TRBD1	TRBV15	CATSGKTGEGYEQYF
TRBJ1-2	.	TRBV12-3/TRBV12-4	CASENSNYGYTF
TRBJ2-7	.	TRBV7-8	CASSTESSYEQYF
TRBJ1-5	.	TRBV28	CASIQDSLHQPQHF
TRBJ1-1	.	TRBV5-4	CASSLWGGNTEAFF
TRBJ1-1	.	TRBV5-1	CASSLDGGVNTEAFF
TRBJ2-7	.	TRBV5-5	CASSLSTGKSYEQYF
TRBJ2-7	.	TRBV28	CASSSPAGRFVEQYF